This T cell receptor (beta chain) was documented in a study of Ad26.COV2.S vaccination and SARS-CoV-2 variants. Study-wide context: It was the COV1001 Ad26.COV2.S trial arm that included the donor. Recipients of Ad26.COV2.S got it intramuscularly, once or twice 56 days apart.

The treatment here: roughly 20 received Ad26.COV2.S at low or high dose, single or two shots; about 5 received placebo; per-sample allocation not given. Sampling was performed 63 days after the first vaccine or placebo injection. The assay was immunoSEQ multiplex PCR, and TCRdb's table has in-frame clones only and misses some. Of 350,000 to 450,000 clones listed, 70% to 90% are singletons. V dropped 4 bases and J dropped 13 bases, with 16 bases sitting between them. This CDR3 contains 12 residues. Germline values: CDR1 GTSNPN, CDR2 SVGIG (reference sequence). Sequenced material: peripheral blood, taken in a trial of Ad26.COV2.S vaccine versus placebo. The chain combines TRBV30 with TRBJ1-4; D is perhaps TRBD1 (5 bases). This TCR was sampled from a person between 18 and 60 years old who received the Ad26.COV2.S COVID-19 vaccine or a placebo. The CDR3 region is CAWNLGEGRLFF. CDR3 DNA sequence: TGTGCCTGGAACTTAGGGGAAGGTAGACTGTTTTTT.